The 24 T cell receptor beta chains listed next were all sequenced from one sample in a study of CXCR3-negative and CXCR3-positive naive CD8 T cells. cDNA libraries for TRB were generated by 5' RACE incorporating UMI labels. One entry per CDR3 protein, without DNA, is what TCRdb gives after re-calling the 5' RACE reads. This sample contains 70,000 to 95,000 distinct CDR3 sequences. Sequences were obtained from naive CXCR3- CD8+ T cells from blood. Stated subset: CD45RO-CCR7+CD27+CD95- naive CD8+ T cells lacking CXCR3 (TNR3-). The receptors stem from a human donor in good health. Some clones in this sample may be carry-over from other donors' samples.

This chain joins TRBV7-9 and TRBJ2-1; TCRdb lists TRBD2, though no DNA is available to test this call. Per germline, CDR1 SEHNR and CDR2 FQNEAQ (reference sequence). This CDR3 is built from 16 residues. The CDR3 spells CASSPGLGWPQHEQFF.

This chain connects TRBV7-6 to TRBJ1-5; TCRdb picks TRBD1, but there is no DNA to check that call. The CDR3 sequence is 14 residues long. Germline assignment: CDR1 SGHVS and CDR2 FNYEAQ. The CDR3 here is CASSLSAEGQPQHF.

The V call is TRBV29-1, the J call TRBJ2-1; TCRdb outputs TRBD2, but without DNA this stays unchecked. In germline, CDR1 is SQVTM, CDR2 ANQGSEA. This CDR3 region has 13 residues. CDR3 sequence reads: CSVGGGRGNEQFF.

The CDR3: CSVGTGVGTEAFF. This rearrangement joins TRBV29-1 to TRBJ1-1; TCRdb proposes TRBD1, but this gene call is untestable without DNA. The CDR3 is 13 residues long. CDR1 and CDR2 from the germline V gene are SQVTM and ANQGSEA.

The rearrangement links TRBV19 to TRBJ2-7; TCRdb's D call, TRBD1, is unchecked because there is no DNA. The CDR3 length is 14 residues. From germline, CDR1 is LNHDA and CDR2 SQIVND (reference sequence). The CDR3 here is CASSASGGAYEQYF.

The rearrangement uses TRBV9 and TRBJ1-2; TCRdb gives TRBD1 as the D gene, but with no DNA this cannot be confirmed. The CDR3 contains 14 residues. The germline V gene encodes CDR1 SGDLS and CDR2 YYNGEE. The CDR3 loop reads CASSAGQGDYGYTF.

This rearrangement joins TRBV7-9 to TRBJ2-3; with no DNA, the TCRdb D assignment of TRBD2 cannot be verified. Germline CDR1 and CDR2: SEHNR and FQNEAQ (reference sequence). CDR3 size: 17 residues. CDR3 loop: CASSPPSGLPNTNTQYF.

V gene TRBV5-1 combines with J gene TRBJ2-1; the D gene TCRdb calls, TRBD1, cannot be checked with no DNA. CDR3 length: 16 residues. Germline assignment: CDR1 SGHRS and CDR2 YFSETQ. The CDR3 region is CASSWDGASSYNEQFF.

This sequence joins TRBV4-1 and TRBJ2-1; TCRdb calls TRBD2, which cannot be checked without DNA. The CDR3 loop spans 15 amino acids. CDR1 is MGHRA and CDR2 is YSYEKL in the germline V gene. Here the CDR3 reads CASSQESGRAVWQFF.

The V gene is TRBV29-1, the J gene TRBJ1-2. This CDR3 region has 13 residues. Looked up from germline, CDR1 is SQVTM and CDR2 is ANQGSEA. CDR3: CSVEDREVYGYTF.

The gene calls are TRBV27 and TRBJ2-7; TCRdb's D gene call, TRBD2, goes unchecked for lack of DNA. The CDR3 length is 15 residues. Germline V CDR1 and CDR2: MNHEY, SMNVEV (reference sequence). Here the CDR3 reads CASSGWTQLPNEQYF.

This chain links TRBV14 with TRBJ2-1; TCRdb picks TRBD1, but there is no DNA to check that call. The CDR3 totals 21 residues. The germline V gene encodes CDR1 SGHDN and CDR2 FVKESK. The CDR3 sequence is CASSPQEGTDPTYYLSNEQFF.

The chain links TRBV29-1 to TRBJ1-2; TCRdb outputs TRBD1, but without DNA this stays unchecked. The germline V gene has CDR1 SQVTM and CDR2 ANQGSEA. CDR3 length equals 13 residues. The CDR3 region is CSARGEGAEGYTF.

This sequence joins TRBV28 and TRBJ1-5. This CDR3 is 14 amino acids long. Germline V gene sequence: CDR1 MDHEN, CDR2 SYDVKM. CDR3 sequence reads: CASSPIWSNQPQHF.

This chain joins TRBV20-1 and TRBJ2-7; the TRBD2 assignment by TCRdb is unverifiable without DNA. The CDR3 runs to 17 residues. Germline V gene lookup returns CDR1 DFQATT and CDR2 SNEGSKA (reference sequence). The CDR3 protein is CSAPGTRNNNLIYEQYF.

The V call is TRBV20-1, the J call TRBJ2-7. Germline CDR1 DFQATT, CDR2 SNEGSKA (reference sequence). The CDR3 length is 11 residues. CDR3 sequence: CSAISFSEQYF.

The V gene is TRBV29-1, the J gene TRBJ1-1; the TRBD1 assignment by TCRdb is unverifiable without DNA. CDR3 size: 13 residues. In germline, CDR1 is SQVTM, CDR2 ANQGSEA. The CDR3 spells CSVERGQESEAFF.

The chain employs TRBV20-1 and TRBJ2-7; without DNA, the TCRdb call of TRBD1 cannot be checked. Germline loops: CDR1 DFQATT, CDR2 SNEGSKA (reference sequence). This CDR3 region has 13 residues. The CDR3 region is CSARARLSYEQYF.

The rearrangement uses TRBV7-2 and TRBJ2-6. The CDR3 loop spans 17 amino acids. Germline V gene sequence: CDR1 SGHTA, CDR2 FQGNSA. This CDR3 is CASSLGEAGSGANVLTF.

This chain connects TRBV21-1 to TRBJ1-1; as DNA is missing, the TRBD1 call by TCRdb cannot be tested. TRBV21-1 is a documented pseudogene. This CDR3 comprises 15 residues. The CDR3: CASSPRQARDTEAFF.

CDR3 in amino acids: CSVEPAPDRGVTSGEQFF. The rearrangement uses TRBV29-1 and TRBJ2-1; the TCRdb D gene call, TRBD1, has no DNA to confirm it. This CDR3 is 18 amino acids long. Germline CDR1 SQVTM, CDR2 ANQGSEA.

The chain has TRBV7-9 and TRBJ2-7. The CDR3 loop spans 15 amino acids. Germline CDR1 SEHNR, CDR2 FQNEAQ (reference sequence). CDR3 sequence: CASSLVQGSSYEQYF.

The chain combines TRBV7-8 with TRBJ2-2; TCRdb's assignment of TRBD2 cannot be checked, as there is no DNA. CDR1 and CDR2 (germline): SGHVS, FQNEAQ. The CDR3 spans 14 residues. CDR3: CASSLPGRGGELFF. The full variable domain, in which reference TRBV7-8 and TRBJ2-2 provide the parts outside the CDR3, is GAGVSQSPRYKVAKRGQDVALRCDPISGHVSLFWYQQALGQGPEFLTYFQNEAQLDKSGLPSDRFFAERPEGSVSTLKIQRTQQEDSAVYLCASSLPGRGGELFFGEGSRLTVL.

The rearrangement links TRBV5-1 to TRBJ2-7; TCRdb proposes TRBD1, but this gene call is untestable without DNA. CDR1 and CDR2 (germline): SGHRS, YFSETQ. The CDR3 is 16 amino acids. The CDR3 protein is CASSSSTGGPSYEQYF. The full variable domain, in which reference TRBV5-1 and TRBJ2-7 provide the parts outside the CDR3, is KAGVTQTPRYLIKTRGQQVTLSCSPISGHRSVSWYQQTPGQGLQFLFEYFSETQRNKGNFPGRFSGRQFSNSRSEMNVSTLELGDSALYLCASSSSTGGPSYEQYFGPGTRLTVT.